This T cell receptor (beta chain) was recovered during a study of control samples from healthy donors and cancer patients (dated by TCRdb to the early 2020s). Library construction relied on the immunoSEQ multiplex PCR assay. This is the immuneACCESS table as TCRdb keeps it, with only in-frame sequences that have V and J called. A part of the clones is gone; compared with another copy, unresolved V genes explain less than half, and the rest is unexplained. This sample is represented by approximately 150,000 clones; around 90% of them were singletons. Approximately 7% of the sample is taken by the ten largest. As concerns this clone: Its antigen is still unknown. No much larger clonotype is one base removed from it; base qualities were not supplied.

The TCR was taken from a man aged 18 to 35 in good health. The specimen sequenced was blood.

The CDR3 amino acid sequence is: CASRRTGETQYF. Here is the DNA: TGCGCCAGCAGAAGGACAGGGGAGACCCAGTACTTC. Rearrangement joined TRBV5-1 to TRBJ2-5; 8 bases in the middle match TRBD1. For CDR1 and CDR2, the germline V gene lists SGHRS and YFSETQ. Clipping removes 5 bases from V and 5 bases from J, with 2 as the unmatched junction base count. The CDR3 contains 12 residues, cysteine and phenylalanine counted. Solely the CDR3 DNA is kept, with 36 bases framed from the first base.